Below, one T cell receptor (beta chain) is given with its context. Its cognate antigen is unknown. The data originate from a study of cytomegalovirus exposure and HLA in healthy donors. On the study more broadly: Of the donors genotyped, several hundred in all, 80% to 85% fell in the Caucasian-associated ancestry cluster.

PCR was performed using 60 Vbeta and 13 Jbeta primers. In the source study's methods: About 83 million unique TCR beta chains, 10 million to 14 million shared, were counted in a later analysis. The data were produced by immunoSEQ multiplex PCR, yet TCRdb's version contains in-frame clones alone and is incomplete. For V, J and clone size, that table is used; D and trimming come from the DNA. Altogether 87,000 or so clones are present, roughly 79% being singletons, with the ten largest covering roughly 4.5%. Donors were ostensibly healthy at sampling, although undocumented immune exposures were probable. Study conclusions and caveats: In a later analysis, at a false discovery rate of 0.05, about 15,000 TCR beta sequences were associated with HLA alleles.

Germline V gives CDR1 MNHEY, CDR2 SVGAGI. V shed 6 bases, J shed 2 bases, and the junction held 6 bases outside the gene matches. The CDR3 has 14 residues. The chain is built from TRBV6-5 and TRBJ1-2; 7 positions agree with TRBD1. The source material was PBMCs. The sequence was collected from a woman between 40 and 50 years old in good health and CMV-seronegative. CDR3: CASRATGTNYGYTF. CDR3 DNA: TGTGCCAGCAGGGCGACAGGGACGAACTATGGCTACACCTTC.